Described below is a single TCR beta chain sequence and its context. What it binds is unknown. The data are from a study of CD8+ T cells in alopecia areata. Study in general: Those treated were given oral tofacitinib at 5 to 10 mg twice daily. Whole-study results and caveats: Tofacitinib delivered significant drops in scalp clonality and in expanded CD8+ clones among the top 100.

V was trimmed by 1 base and J by 10 bases, leaving 11 bases between them. The germline gives CDR1 SEHNR, CDR2 FQNEAQ (reference sequence). The CDR3 contains 12 residues. The authors extracted RNA and reverse transcribed it into cDNA as the sequencing template. Method: immunoSEQ multiplex PCR; TCRdb's copy keeps in-frame clones and lacks some. The sample includes roughly 99,000 clones, less than 90% of them seen just once. Noted treatment: oral pan-JAK inhibitor, 5-10 mg twice daily. Peripheral blood samples and lesional scalp punch biopsies were obtained from alopecia areata patients. This clonotype was sampled from a human donor with alopecia areata. Specimen: CD8+ T cells sorted from blood, collected at week 24, from a patient treated with tofacitinib. V is TRBV7-9 and J is TRBJ2-7; D not certain. The CDR3 loop reads CASSLEPDLQYF. For the CDR3, the DNA is TGTGCCAGCAGCTTAGAGCCAGACCTCCAGTACTTC.